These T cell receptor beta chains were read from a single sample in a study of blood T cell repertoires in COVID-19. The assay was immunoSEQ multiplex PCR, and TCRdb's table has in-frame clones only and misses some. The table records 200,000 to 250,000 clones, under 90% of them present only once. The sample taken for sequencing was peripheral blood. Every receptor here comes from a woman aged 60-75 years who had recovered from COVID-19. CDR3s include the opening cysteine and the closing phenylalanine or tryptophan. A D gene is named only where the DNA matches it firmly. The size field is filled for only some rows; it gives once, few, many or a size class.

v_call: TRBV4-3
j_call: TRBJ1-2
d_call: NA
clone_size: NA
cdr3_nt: TGCGCCAGCAGCCAAGACGGGACATTGGTGTTGGGTGGCTACACCTTC
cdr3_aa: CASSQDGTLVLGGYTF

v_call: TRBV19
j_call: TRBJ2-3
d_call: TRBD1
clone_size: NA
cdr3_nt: TGTGCCAGTAGTATGGGGCTCGACAGGGGAGGGCAGTATTTT
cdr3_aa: CASSMGLDRGGQYF

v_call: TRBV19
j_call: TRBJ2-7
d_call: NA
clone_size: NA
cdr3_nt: TGTGCCAGTACCCCGGACAACTCCTACGAGCAGTACTTC
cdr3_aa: CASTPDNSYEQYF

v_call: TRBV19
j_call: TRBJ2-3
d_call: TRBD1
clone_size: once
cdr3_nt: TGTGCCAGCAGCAGGACAGGGGGGAGAACAGATACGCAGTATTTT
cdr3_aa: CASSRTGGRTDTQYF

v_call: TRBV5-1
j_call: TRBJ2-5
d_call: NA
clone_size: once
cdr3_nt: TGCGCCAGCAGCTTGGCAGGCGTCCAAGAGACCCAGTACTTC
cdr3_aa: CASSLAGVQETQYF

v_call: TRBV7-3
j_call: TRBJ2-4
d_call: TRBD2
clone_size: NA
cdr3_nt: TGTGCCAGCAGCCCCGGGGGGGGCCTTCAGTACTTC
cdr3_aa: CASSPGGGLQYF

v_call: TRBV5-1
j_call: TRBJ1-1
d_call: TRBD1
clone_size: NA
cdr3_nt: TGCGCCAGCAGCTTGGAGGCGGGACAGGGGGCTTTCACTGAAGCTTTCTTT
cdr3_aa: CASSLEAGQGAFTEAFF

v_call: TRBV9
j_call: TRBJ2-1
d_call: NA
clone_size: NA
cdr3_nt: TGTGCCAGCAGCTCAGCCCCGGGCTCCTACAATGAGCAGTTCTTC
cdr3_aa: CASSSAPGSYNEQFF

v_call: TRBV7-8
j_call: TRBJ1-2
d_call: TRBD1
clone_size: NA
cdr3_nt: TGTGCCAGCAGGGCTGGGACAGCGGGTGGCTACACCTTC
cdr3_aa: CASRAGTAGGYTF

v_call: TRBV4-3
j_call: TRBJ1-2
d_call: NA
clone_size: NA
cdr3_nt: TGCGCCAGCAGCCAAGACCCTCGACAGTCCCGGGGCTACACCTTC
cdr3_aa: CASSQDPRQSRGYTF

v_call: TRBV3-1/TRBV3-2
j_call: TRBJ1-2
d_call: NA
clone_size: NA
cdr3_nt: TGTGCCAGCAGCCGTGCCGAGCGGGGATGGGGCTACACCTTC
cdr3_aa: CASSRAERGWGYTF

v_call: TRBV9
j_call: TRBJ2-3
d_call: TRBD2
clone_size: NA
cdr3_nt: TGTGCCAGCAGCCTTCCAAGTAGCGGGGGGGCGGCAGATACGCAGTATTTT
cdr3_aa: CASSLPSSGGAADTQYF

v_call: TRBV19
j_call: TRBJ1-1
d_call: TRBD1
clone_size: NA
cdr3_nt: TGTGCCAGTAAACTCGGGACAGCCACTGAAGCTTTCTTT
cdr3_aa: CASKLGTATEAFF

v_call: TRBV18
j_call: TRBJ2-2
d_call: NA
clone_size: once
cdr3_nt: TGTGCCAGCTCACCACGGCCCAGGAACACCGGGGAGCTGTTTTTT
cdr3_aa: CASSPRPRNTGELFF

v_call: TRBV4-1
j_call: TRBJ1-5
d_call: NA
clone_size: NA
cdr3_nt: TGCGCCAGCAGCCAAAGCAGGGATTGGAATCAGCCCCAGCATTTT
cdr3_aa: CASSQSRDWNQPQHF

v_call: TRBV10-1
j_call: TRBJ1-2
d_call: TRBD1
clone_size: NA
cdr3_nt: TGCGCCAGCACTCCACTCCCGGGACAGGGGGGTTGGAGCGGCTACACCTTC
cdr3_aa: CASTPLPGQGGWSGYTF

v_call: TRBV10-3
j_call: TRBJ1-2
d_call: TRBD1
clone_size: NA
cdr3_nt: TGTGCCGCCACCGGGACAGGGGGACATGGCTACACCTTC
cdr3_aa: CAATGTGGHGYTF

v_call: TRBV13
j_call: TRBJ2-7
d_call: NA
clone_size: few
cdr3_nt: TGTGCCAGCAGCCCTCCTAGAGGCGGGGTCTCCTACGAGCAGTACTTC
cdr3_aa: CASSPPRGGVSYEQYF